This is a list of T cell receptor beta chains from one sample in a study of T-cell memory formation after mild COVID-19. TCRdb processed the 5' RACE reads anew with MiXCR; each CDR3 protein has one entry. The data show about 350,000 distinct CDR3 sequences, with around 13% seen just once and about 20% held by the top ten. The source material was PBMCs or a T cell subset sorted from them (not recorded which). These receptors originate from a man between 18 and 29 years old who had mild COVID-19 (a few samples of this study predate the infection). Cell type and time point are not known. Both conserved end residues are part of each CDR3. The D gene is left open where the match is weak. Not all rows give a size; the values are once, few, many and, for expanded clones, a class.

CSVWGNNEQFF | TGCAGCGTTTGGGGCAACAATGAGCAGTTCTTC | TRBV29-1 | many | TRBJ2-1 | .
CASSSPGLDGTDTQYF | TGTGCCAGCAGCTCTCCGGGACTAGATGGCACAGATACGCAGTATTTT | TRBV11-2 | . | TRBJ2-3 | TRBD2
CASSLMPGNTIYF | TGTGCCAGCAGCTTAATGCCTGGAAACACCATATATTTT | TRBV7-3 | . | TRBJ1-3 | .
CASSLEYRVADTQYF | TGTGCCAGCAGCTTAGAATACAGGGTAGCAGATACGCAGTATTTT | TRBV7-2 | . | TRBJ2-3 | .
CASSQRTPFWGMNTEAFF | TGCGCCAGCAGCCAACGGACTCCTTTTTGGGGCATGAACACTGAAGCTTTCTTT | TRBV4-1 | few | TRBJ1-1 | .
CASSTGLAGPLRRETQYF | TGTGCCAGCAGCACCGGACTAGCGGGGCCACTCAGGAGAGAGACCCAGTACTTC | TRBV7-9 | . | TRBJ2-5 | TRBD2
CASSPGGSPNTEAFF | TGCGCCAGCAGCCCAGGTGGGTCCCCGAACACTGAAGCTTTCTTT | TRBV4-1 | . | TRBJ1-1 | .
CASSYGPTDTQYF | TGTGCCAGCAGTTACGGCCCCACAGATACGCAGTATTTT | TRBV7-2 | few | TRBJ2-3 | .
CASSSQGTGELFF | TGTGCCAGCAGCTCCCAGGGTACCGGGGAGCTGTTTTTT | TRBV7-2 | many | TRBJ2-2 | .
CASSQNSVLYEKLFF | TGCGCCAGCAGCCAGAACTCGGTTCTATATGAAAAACTGTTTTTT | TRBV4-3 | few | TRBJ1-4 | .
CATSRGPGGTVSLNTEAFF | TGTGCCACCAGCAGAGGACCGGGAGGGACCGTCTCTTTGAACACTGAAGCTTTCTTT | TRBV15 | . | TRBJ1-1 | .
CASSLSPSNEQFF | TGTGCCAGCAGCCTCTCGCCGTCCAATGAGCAGTTCTTC | TRBV11-2 | few | TRBJ2-1 | .
CSAADDGLWGANVLTF | TGCAGTGCTGCCGATGACGGGCTCTGGGGGGCCAACGTCCTGACTTTC | TRBV20-1 | few | TRBJ2-6 | .